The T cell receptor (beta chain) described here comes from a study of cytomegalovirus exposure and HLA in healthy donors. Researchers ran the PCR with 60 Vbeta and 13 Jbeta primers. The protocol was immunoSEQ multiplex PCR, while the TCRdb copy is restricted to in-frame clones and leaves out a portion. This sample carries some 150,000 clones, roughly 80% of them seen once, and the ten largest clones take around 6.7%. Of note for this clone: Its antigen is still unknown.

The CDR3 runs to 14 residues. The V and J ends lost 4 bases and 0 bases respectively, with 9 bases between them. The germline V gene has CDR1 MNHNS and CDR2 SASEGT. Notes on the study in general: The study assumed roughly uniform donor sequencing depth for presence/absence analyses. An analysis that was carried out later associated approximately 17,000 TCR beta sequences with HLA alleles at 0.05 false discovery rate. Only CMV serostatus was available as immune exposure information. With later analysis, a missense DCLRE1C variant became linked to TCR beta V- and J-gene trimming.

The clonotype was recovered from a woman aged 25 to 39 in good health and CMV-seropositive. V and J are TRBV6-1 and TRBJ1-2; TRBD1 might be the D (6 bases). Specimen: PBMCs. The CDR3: CASSVDRPNYGYTF. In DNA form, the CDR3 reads TGTGCCAGCAGTGTGGACAGACCTAACTATGGCTACACCTTC.